This T cell receptor (beta chain) was recorded in a study of low-dose radiotherapy and immunotherapy resistance in tumors. Primers targeting TRAV and TRBV primed first-strand cDNA, covering alpha and beta chains. Both a constant-region primer and a V-primer adapter served to amplify TCRs across roughly 22 PCR cycles. MiXCR, applied by TCRdb to the reads, yields one record per CDR3 protein. The table includes 15,000 to 20,000 distinct CDR3 sequences, about 73% detected once. CDR3 length: 14 amino acids. Germline trimming cut 2 bases from V and 2 bases from J; bases unmatched to any gene: 0. CDR1 and CDR2 (germline): SGHTA, FQGTGA.

The gene calls are TRBV7-3 and TRBJ2-1; 7 bases are a match to TRBD2. The sequence derives from a human donor with advanced metastatic prostate, ovarian, gallbladder or colorectal cancer (not recorded which). This table probably holds off-target reads from a library built for another chain. CDR3 coding DNA: TGTGCCAGCAGCTTAGCGGGGGCCTACAATGAGCAGTTCTTC. Protein sequence: CASSLAGAYNEQFF.